This T cell receptor (beta chain) was documented in a study of blood T cell repertoires in COVID-19. The CDR3 runs 15 residues. CDR1 and CDR2 (germline): SGHAT, FQNNGV. Trimming removed 3 bases at V and 4 bases at J, with 13 bases between. Assay used: immunoSEQ multiplex PCR; TCRdb lists only in-frame clones, some missing. This table holds around 100,000 clones, 84% found once. This clone was counted a few times. The source material was peripheral blood. The V gene is TRBV11-2, the J gene TRBJ1-3, with D perhaps matching TRBD1 (6 bases). The sequence came from a human donor in a cohort sampled during active COVID-19. The CDR3 loop is CASSFSLQGGNTIYF. The CDR3 nucleotides are TGTGCCAGCAGCTTCAGCTTACAGGGAGGAAACACCATATATTTT.